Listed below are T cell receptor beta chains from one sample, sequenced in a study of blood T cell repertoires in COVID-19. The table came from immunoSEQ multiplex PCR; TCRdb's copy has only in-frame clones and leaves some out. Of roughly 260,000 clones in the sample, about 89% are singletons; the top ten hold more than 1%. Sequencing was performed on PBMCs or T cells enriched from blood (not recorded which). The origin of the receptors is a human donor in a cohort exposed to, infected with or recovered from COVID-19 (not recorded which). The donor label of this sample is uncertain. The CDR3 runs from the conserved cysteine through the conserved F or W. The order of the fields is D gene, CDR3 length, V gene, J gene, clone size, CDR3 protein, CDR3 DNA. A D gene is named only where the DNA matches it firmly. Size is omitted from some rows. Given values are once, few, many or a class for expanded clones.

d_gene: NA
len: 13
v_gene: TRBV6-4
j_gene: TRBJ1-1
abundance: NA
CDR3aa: CASSAEANTEAFF
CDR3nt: TGTGCCAGCAGTGCCGAAGCGAACACTGAAGCTTTCTTT

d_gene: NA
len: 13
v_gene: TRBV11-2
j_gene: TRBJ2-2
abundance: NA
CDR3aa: CASSPSYTGELFF
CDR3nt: TGTGCCAGCAGCCCATCCTATACCGGGGAGCTGTTTTTT

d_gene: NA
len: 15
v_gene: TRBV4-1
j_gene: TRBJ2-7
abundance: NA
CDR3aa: CASSQEGGPSHEQYF
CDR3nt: TGCGCCAGCAGCCAAGAGGGCGGGCCCTCCCACGAGCAGTACTTC

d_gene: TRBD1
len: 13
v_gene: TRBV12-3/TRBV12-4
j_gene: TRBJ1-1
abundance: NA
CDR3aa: CASSGQGKAEAFF
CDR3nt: TGTGCCAGCAGCGGACAGGGGAAGGCTGAAGCTTTCTTT

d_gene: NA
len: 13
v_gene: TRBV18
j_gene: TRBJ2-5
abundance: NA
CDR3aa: CASSGGAQETQYF
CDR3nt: TGTGCCAGCTCAGGCGGAGCCCAAGAGACCCAGTACTTC

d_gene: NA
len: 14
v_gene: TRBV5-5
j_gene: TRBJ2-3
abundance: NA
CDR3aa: CASSFQGLTDTQYF
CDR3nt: TGTGCCAGCAGCTTCCAGGGCCTCACAGATACGCAGTATTTT

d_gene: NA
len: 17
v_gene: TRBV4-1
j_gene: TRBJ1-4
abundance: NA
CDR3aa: CASSQDWGVLTNEKLFF
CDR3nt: TGCGCCAGCAGCCAAGATTGGGGGGTCCTAACTAATGAAAAACTGTTTTTT

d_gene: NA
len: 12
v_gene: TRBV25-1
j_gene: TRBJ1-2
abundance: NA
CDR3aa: CASSDRANGYTF
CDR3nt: TGTGCCAGCAGTGACAGGGCGAACGGCTACACCTTC

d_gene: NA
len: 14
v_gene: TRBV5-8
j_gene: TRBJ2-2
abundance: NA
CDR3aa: CASSLGQGRRELFF
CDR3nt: TGTGCCAGCAGCTTGGGGCAGGGGCGTCGGGAGCTGTTTTTT

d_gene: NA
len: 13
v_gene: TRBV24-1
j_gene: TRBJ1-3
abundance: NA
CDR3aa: CATSASSGNTIYF
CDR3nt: TGTGCCACCAGTGCCAGCTCTGGAAACACCATATATTTT

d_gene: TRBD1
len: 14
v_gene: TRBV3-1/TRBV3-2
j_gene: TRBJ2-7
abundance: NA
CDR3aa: CASSRRQGKNEQYF
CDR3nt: TGTGCCAGCAGTCGGCGACAGGGAAAGAACGAGCAGTACTTC

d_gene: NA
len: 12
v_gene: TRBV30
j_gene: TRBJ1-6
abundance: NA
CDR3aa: CAWRPGGSPLHF
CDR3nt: TGTGCCTGGAGGCCCGGGGGGTCACCCCTCCACTTT

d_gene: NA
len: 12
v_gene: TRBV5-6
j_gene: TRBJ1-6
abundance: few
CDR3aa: CASSLGDSPLHF
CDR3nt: TGTGCCAGCAGCTTAGGGGATTCACCCCTCCACTTT

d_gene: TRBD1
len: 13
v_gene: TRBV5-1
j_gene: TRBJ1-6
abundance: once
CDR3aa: CASKGTDNSPLHF
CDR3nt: TGCGCCAGCAAGGGGACAGATAATTCACCCCTCCACTTT

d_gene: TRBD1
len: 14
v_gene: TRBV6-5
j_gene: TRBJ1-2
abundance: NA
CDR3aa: CASRALNRGDGYTF
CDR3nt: TGTGCCAGCAGAGCACTAAACAGGGGAGATGGCTACACCTTC